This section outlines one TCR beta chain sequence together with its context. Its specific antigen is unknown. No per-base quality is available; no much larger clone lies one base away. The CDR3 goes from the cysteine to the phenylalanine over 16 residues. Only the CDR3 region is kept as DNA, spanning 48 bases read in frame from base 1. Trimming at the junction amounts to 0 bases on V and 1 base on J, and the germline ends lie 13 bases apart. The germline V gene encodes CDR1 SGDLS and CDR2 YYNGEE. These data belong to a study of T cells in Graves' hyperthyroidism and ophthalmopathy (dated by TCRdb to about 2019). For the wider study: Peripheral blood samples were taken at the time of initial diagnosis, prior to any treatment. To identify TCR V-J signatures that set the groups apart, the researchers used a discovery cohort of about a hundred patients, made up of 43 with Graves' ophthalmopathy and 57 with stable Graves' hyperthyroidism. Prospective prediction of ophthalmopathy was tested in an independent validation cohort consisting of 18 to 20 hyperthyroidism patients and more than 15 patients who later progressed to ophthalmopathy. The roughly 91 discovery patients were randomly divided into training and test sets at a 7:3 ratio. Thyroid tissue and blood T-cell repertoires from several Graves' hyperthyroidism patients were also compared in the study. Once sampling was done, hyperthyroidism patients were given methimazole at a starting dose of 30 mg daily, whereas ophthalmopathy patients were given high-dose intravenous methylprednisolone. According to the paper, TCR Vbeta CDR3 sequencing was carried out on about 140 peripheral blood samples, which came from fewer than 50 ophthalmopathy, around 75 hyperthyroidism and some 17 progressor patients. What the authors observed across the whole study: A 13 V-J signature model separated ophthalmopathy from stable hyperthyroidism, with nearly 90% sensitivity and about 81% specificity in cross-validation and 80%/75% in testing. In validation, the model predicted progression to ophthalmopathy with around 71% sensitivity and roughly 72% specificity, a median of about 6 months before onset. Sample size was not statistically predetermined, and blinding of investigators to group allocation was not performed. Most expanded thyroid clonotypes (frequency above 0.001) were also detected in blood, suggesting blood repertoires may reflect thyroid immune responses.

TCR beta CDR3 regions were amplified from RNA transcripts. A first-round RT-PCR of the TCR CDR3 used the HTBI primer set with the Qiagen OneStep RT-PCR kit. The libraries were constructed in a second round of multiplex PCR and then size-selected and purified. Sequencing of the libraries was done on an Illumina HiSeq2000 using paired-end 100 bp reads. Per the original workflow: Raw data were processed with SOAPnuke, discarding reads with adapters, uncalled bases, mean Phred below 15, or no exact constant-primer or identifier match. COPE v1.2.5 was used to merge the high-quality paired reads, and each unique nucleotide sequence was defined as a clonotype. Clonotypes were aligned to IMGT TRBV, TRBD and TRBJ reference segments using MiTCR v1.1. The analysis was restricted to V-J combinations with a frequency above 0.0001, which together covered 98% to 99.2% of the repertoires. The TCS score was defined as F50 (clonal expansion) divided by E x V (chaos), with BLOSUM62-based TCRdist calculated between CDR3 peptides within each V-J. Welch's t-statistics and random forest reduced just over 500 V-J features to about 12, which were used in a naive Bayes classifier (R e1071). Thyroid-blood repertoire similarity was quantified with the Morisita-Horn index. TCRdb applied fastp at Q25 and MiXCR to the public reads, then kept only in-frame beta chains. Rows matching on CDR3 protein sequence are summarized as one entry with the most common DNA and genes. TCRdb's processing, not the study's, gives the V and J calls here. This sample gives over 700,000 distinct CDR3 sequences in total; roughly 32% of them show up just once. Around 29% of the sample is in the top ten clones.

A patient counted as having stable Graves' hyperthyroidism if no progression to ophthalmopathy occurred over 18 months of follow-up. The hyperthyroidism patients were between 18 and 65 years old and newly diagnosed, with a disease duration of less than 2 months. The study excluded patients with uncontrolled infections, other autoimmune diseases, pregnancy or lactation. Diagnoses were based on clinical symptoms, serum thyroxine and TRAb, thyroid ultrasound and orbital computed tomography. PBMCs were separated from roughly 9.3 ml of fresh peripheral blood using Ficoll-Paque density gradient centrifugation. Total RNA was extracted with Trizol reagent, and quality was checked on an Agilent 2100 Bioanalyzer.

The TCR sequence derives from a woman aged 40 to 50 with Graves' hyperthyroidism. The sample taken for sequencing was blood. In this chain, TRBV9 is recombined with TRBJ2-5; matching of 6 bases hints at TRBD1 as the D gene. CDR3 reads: CASSVAGTGIQETQYF. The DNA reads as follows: TGTGCCAGCAGCGTAGCTGGCACAGGGATCCAAGAGACCCAGTACTTC.